These 21 T cell receptor beta chains originate from one sample sequenced in a study of T cells in Graves' hyperthyroidism and ophthalmopathy. From RNA transcripts, TCR beta CDR3 regions were amplified. HTBI primers drove first-round RT-PCR of the TCR CDR3. TCRdb redid the calling of the multiplex PCR reads with MiXCR, one entry per CDR3 protein. The sample has a few hundred thousand distinct CDR3 sequences, around 16% seen once. Sequencing was carried out using blood. These receptors were collected from a woman aged 40 to 55 with Graves' ophthalmopathy.

This clonotype was recorded many times. J is TRBJ2-1 and V is TRBV28; possibly TRBD1 or TRBD2 for D (5 bases each). The CDR3 has 16 amino acids. Germline CDR1 MDHEN, CDR2 SYDVKM. The V end lost 7 bases, the J end lost 5 bases, and 21 bases lay between the germline ends. The CDR3 coding sequence is TGTGCCAGCACCACCCAGGGAGCCAATGCTGACAATGAGCAGTTCTTC. Translated, it gives CASTTQGANADNEQFF.

V usage is TRBV6-1 and J usage is TRBJ1-2; D perhaps matches TRBD1 (6 bases). Per the germline V gene, CDR1 is MNHNS and CDR2 is SASEGT. V was cut by 6 bases and J by 5 bases, with 10 bases left in between. CDR3 length: 12 residues. The CDR3 protein is CASRPGVYGYTF. CDR3 sequence (DNA): TGTGCCAGCAGGCCAGGGGTTTATGGCTACACCTTC.

This clonotype appeared many times. The gene calls are TRBV5-1 and TRBJ2-3, with D unclear. From germline, CDR1 is SGHRS and CDR2 YFSETQ. Trimming cost V 2 bases and J 5 bases, with 9 bases left between them. CDR3 length: 13 residues. The DNA for the CDR3 is TGCGCCAGCAGCTTCCGAGACGGAGATACGCAGTATTTT. Translation: CASSFRDGDTQYF.

The J gene is TRBJ2-1, the V gene TRBV5-4; D not resolved. The CDR3 length is 16 residues. Germline CDR1 SGHNT, CDR2 YYREEE (reference sequence). V lost 4 bases to trimming and J lost 6 bases, with 20 bases between them. CDR3 protein: CASSPGTTPASNEQFF. DNA for the CDR3: TGTGCCAGCAGCCCAGGCACTACCCCAGCTTCCAATGAGCAGTTCTTC.

With respect to this clonotype: It may be a read error: a sequence one base away is much more abundant. This chain uses TRBV7-2 with TRBJ1-3; the D is unclear. The length of the CDR3 is 14 residues. Germline assignment: CDR1 SGHTA and CDR2 FQGNSA. The CDR3 region has the DNA TGTGCCAGCAGCTCGACCATCTCTGGAGACACCATATATTTT. Its protein product is CASSSTISGDTIYF.

The chain has TRBV11-2 and TRBJ2-2, with D uncertain. V was cut by 2 bases and J by 4 bases, with 8 bases left in between. The germline V gene encodes CDR1 SGHAT and CDR2 FQNNGV. The CDR3 consists of 14 residues. CDR3 DNA sequence: TGTGCCAGCAGCTTACTACGGAGCACCGGGGAGCTGTTTTTT. Amino acid sequence: CASSLLRSTGELFF.

The table lists this clonotype with a few counts. The genes are TRBV4-1 and TRBJ2-7, with D hard to call. This CDR3 comprises 17 residues. The V end was cut by 0 bases, the J end by 3 bases, with 18 bases between. Per the germline V gene, CDR1 is MGHRA and CDR2 is YSYEKL. CDR3 in DNA: TGCGCCAGCAGCCAAGATTTAGAACATACTTTCAGCTACGAGCAGTACTTC. The encoded protein is CASSQDLEHTFSYEQYF.

This clonotype appeared many times. The chain carries TRBV27 and TRBJ2-1; possible D gene TRBD1, 6 bases. The germline V and J ends were trimmed by 6 bases and 4 bases, with 25 bases remaining between them. Germline V gene lookup returns CDR1 MNHEY and CDR2 SMNVEV (reference sequence). CDR3 size: 18 residues. The CDR3 protein is CASRAEGDGMAGYNEQFF. The CDR3 coding sequence is TGTGCCAGCAGGGCAGAGGGGGACGGGATGGCAGGGTACAATGAGCAGTTCTTC.

This clonotype was detected ten times or more. DNA for the CDR3: TGTGCCAGCAGTTTAGACAGTTCGCGTCAGCCCCAGCATTTT. Encoded protein: CASSLDSSRQPQHF. This chain uses TRBV12-3 or TRBV12-4 with TRBJ1-5; D is undetermined. V lost 1 base to trimming and J lost 6 bases, with 10 bases between them. The CDR3 is 14 residues long.

This clonotype was seen a few times. This chain connects TRBV20-1 to TRBJ2-5; TRBD2 is a possible D gene (5 bases). Deletions cut 3 bases from V and 3 bases from J, with 11 bases between. Germline-derived CDR1 and CDR2 are DFQATT and SNEGSKA (reference sequence). CDR3 size: 13 residues. The DNA for the CDR3 is TGCAGTGCTAGGGACTCAAATAAAGAGACCCAGTACTTC. This encodes CSARDSNKETQYF.

This clonotype was seen more than once but under ten times. This chain uses TRBV29-1 with TRBJ2-1; 11 nucleotides line up with TRBD1. CDR1 and CDR2 (germline): SQVTM, ANQGSEA. The trim removed 0 bases at V and 4 bases at J, leaving 5 bases unmatched. CDR3 length: 16 residues. CDR3 coding DNA: TGCAGCGTTGAAGATCCCGGGACAGGGGGGTACAATGAGCAGTTCTTC. Translated, it gives CSVEDPGTGGYNEQFF.

This clonotype was detected many times. The chain couples TRBV11-1 to TRBJ2-1, with D perhaps TRBD2 (6 bases). Trimming removed 3 bases from V and 3 bases from J, with 9 bases in between. This CDR3 is built from 14 residues. The germline V gene has CDR1 SGHAT and CDR2 FQDESV (reference sequence). This CDR3 is CASSLGTVYNEQFF. CDR3 sequence (DNA): TGTGCCAGCAGCTTGGGGACTGTCTACAATGAGCAGTTCTTC.

This clonotype has ten or more counts. This chain connects TRBV20-1 to TRBJ2-1; 9 bases align to TRBD1. The CDR3 has 13 residues. V was clipped by 6 bases and J by 6 bases; unmatched bases: 6. Germline V gene lookup returns CDR1 DFQATT and CDR2 SNEGSKA (reference sequence). This chain's CDR3 is CSADRGGFNEQFF. The DNA for the CDR3 is TGCAGTGCGGACAGGGGAGGGTTCAATGAGCAGTTCTTC.

About this clonotype itself: Germline is not matched at one junction end, which may reflect a read error. CDR3 region: CASSPHGGQTNTGELFF. The CDR3 nucleotides read TGTGCCAGCAGCCCACACGGGGGACAGACGAACACCGGGGAGCTGTTTTTT. The chain is built from TRBV5-1 and TRBJ2-2, with a weak D call TRBD1 (7 bases). This CDR3 contains 17 residues. Germline lookup yields CDR1 SGHRS and CDR2 YFSETQ. The complete variable domain, with remaining parts taken from reference TRBV5-1 and TRBJ2-2, reads KAGVTQTPRYLIKTRGQQVTLSCSPISGHRSVSWYQQTPGQGLQFLFEYFSETQRNKGNFPGRFSGRQFSNSRSEMNVSTLELGDSALYLCASSPHGGQTNTGELFFGEGSRLTVL.

In its sample, this clonotype was seen many times. The chain links TRBV20-1 to TRBJ2-7; TRBD1 matches 7 bases. Germline V lookup: CDR1 DFQATT, CDR2 SNEGSKA (reference sequence). Unmatched junction bases numbered 3, after V lost 2 bases and J lost 2 bases. This CDR3 region has 13 residues. The CDR3 nucleotides read TGCAGTGCTAGAAGTGACAGGGCCTACGAGCAGTACTTC. Protein: CSARSDRAYEQYF.

This clonotype appeared many times. In nucleotides, the CDR3 is TGTGCCAGCAGCCAAGCGCATAAGAACACTGAAGCTTTCTTT. This sequence encodes CASSQAHKNTEAFF. V and J are TRBV3-1 and TRBJ1-1; D remains unclear. CDR3 size: 14 residues. Trimming left V 1 base short and J 1 base short, with 7 bases between. Germline V gene lookup returns CDR1 LGHDT and CDR2 YNNKEL (reference sequence).

This chain connects TRBV11-3 to TRBJ2-1; perhaps TRBD2 as D (6 bases). The CDR3 is 16 residues long. V was trimmed by 8 bases and J by 0 bases, leaving 17 bases between them. Germline CDR1 reads SGHNT; CDR2 reads YENEEA. In DNA, the CDR3 is TGTGCCAGCTCGCTCCCTAGCGTCCACTCCTACAATGAGCAGTTCTTC. Encoded protein: CASSLPSVHSYNEQFF.

This clonotype was seen ten or more times. The V and J genes are TRBV2 and TRBJ1-6, with D possibly matching TRBD1 (6 bases). CDR3 length: 15 residues. V was pared by 4 bases and J by 7 bases, with 14 bases between. CDR1 is SNHLY, CDR2 FYNNEI, per germline. CDR3 protein: CASSANTGLNSPLHF. DNA for the CDR3: TGTGCCAGCAGTGCCAATACAGGGCTGAATTCACCCCTCCACTTT.

The J gene is TRBJ2-1, the V gene TRBV7-9; D is uncertain. This CDR3 has 15 amino acids. Per germline, CDR1 SEHNR and CDR2 FQNEAQ (reference sequence). V shed 5 bases and J shed 10 bases, with 21 bases lying between them. This chain's CDR3 is CASSQTTDSRAEQFF. DNA for the CDR3: TGTGCCAGCAGCCAGACCACGGATTCACGGGCCGAGCAGTTCTTC.

This clonotype occurred a few times. V usage is TRBV6-4 and J usage is TRBJ2-1; 10 nucleotides align to TRBD1. Trimming cost V 6 bases and J 9 bases; bases outside gene matches: 11. This CDR3 comprises 15 residues. CDR1 and CDR2 from the germline V gene are MRHNA and SNTAGT. For the CDR3, the DNA is TGTGCCAGCAGCCCCGAGACAGGGGGCTTGGGTGAGCAGTTCTTC. Encoded protein: CASSPETGGLGEQFF.

The chain is built from TRBV18 and TRBJ2-1; 12 bases line up with TRBD2. The CDR3 spans 20 residues. The V and J ends lost 3 bases and 2 bases, in that order; junction bases with no gene match: 14. Germline V gene data show CDR1 as KGHSH and CDR2 as LQKENI. The CDR3 nucleotides are TGTGCCAGCTCACCGGTCCCTCTGAGGACTAGCGGGGCCACCTACAATGAGCAGTTCTTC. It is translated as CASSPVPLRTSGATYNEQFF.